This TCR beta chain is drawn from a study of blood T cell repertoires in COVID-19. For the study at large: Italy, Spain and the United States were the sources of the convalescent and acute COVID-19 samples. The analysed material was cDNA or gDNA that came from T cells, B-cell-depleted T cells, or PBMCs.

Authors' methods: Reference gene primers were amplified, and this amplification served to estimate nucleated cell counts. Only in-frame clones appear in the TCRdb table, and some are missing; sequencing was by immunoSEQ multiplex PCR. From that table come the V and J calls and clone size; the DNA was used to work out D and trimming. This sample carries under 300,000 clones, 75% to 90% of them seen once, and the ten largest clones take roughly 3.3%. The TCR originated in a woman in her thirties or forties with acute or convalescent COVID-19. The sequencing input was peripheral blood.

The CDR3 coding sequence is TGCGCCAGCAGCCGCCTTAAAGACATTGTAAATGACTACACCTTC. It is translated as CASSRLKDIVNDYTF. The rearrangement joins TRBV4-1 to TRBJ1-2; D is uncertain. CDR3 length: 15 residues. CDR1 and CDR2 (germline): MGHRA, YSYEKL. Trimming pared 4 bases from V and 10 bases from J, leaving 22 bases between.